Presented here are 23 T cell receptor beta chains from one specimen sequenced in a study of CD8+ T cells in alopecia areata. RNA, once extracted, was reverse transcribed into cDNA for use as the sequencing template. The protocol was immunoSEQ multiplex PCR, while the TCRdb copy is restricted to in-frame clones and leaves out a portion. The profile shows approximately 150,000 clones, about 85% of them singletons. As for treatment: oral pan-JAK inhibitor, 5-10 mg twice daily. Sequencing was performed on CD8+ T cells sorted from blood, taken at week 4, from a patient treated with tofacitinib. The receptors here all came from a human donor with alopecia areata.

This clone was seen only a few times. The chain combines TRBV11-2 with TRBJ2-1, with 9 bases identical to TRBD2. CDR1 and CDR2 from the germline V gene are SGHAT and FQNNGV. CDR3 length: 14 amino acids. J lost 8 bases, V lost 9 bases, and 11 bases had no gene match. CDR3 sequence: CASGPAGGRYEQFF. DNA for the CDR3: TGTGCCAGTGGACCGGCGGGGGGGCGGTATGAGCAGTTCTTC.

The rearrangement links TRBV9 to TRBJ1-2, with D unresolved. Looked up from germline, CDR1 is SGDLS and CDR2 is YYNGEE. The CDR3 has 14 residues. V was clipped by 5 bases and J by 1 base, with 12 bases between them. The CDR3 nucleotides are TGTGCCAGCAGGGCACATTCAAGTAACTATGGCTACACCTTC. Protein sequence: CASRAHSSNYGYTF. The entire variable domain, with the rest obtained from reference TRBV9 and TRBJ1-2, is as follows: DSGVTQTPKHLITATGQRVTLRCSPRSGDLSVYWYQQSLDQGLQFLIQYYNGEERAKGNILERFSAQQFPDLHSELNLSSLELGDSALYFCASRAHSSNYGYTFGSGTRLTVV.

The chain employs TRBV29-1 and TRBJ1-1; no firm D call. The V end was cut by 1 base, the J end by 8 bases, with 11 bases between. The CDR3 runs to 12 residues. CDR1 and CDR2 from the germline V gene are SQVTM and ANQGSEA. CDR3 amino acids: CSVEGDPREAFF. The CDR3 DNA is TGCAGCGTTGAAGGCGACCCAAGGGAAGCTTTCTTT.

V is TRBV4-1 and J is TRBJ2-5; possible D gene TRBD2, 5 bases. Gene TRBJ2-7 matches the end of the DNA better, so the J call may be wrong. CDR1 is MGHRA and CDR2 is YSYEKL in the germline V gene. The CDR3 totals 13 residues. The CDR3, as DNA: TGCGCCAGCAGCCAAGGGGGAGAATACGAGCAGTACTTC. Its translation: CASSQGGEYEQYF.

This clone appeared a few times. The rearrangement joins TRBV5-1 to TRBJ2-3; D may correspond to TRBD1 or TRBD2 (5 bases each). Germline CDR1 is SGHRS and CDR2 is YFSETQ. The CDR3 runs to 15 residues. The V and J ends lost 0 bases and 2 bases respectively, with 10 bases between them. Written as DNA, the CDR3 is TGCGCCAGCAGCTTGGAAGGGACCCCCACAGATACGCAGTATTTT. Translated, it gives CASSLEGTPTDTQYF.

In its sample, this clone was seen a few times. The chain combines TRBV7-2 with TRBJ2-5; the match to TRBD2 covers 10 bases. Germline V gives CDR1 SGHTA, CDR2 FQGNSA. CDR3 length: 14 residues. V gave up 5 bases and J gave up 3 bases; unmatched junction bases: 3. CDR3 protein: CASSLSGGKETQYF. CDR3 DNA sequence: TGTGCCAGCAGCCTTAGCGGGGGGAAAGAGACCCAGTACTTC.

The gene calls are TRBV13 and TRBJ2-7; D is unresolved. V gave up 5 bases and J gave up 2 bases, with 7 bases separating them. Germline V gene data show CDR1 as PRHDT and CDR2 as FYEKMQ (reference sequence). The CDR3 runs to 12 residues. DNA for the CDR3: TGTGCCAGCAGCCGCGGCCCCTACGAGCAGTACTTC. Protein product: CASSRGPYEQYF.

The CDR3 sequence: CASSQDPQGSYEQYF. CDR3 bases: TGCGCCAGCAGCCAAGATCCACAGGGTTCGTACGAGCAGTACTTC. This chain joins TRBV4-1 and TRBJ2-7, with D perhaps matching TRBD1 (6 bases). The germline V gene has CDR1 MGHRA and CDR2 YSYEKL. The CDR3 is 15 residues long. V was shortened by 0 bases and J by 4 bases, with 13 bases between the two germline ends.

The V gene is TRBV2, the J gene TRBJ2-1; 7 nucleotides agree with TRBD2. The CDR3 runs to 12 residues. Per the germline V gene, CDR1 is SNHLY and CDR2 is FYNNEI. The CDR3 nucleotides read TGTGCGGGGGGGAGCTCCTACAATGAGCAGTTCTTC. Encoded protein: CAGGSSYNEQFF.

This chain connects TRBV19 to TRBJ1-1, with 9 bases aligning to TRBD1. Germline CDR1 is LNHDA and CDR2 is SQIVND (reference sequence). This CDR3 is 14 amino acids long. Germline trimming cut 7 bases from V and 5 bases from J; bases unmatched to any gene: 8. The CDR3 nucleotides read TGTGCCAGTACCGCCGGACAGGGGTGGACTGAAGCTTTCTTT. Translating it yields CASTAGQGWTEAFF. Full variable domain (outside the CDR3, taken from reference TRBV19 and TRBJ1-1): DGGITQSPKYLFRKEGQNVTLSCEQNLNHDAMYWYRQDPGQGLRLIYYSQIVNDFQKGDIAEGYSVSREKKESFPLTVTSAQKNPTAFYLCASTAGQGWTEAFFGQGTRLTVV.

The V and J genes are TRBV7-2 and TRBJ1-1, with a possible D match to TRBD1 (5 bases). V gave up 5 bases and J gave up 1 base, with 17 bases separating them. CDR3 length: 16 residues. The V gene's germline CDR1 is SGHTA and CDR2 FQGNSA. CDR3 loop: CASSPLILGPNTEAFF. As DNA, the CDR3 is TGTGCCAGCAGCCCCCTCATTCTGGGGCCGAACACTGAAGCTTTCTTT.

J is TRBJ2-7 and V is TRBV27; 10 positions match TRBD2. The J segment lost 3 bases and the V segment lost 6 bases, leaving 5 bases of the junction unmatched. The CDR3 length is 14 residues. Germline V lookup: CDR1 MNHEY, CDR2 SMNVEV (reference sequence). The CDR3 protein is CASRPAGGDYEQYF. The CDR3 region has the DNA TGTGCCAGCAGACCAGCGGGGGGGGACTACGAGCAGTACTTC.

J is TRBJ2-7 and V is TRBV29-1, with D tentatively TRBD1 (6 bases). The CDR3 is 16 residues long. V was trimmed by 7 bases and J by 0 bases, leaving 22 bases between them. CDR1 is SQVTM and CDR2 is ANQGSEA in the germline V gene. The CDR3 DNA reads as TGCAGCGCCGCAGGACAGTCTTACCTACACTCCTACGAGCAGTACTTC. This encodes CSAAGQSYLHSYEQYF.

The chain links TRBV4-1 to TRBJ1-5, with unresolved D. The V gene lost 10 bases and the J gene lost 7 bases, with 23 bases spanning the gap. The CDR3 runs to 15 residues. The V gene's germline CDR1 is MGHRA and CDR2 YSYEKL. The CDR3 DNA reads TGCGCCACTTCGGACCGGGCCCGGGGAAGCCAGCCCCAGCATTTT. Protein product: CATSDRARGSQPQHF.

The CDR3 DNA sequence: TGTGCCAGCAGTGCCCTTTACGAGCAGTACTTC. It translates to CASSALYEQYF. The rearrangement links TRBV6-1 to TRBJ2-7, with no clear D. The germline gives CDR1 MNHNS, CDR2 SASEGT. V was pared by 4 bases and J by 4 bases, with 5 bases between. The CDR3 contains 11 residues.

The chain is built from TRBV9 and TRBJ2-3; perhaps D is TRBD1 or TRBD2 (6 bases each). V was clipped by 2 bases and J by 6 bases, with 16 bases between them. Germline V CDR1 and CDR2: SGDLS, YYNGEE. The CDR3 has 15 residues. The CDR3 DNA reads TGTGCCAGCAGCGTGGGCCTGGGGGGCCTGGATACGCAGTATTTT. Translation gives CASSVGLGGLDTQYF.

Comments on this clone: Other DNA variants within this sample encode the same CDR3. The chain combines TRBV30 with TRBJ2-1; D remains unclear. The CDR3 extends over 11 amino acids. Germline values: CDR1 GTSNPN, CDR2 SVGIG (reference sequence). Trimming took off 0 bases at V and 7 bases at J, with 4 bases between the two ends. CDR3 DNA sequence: TGTGCCTGGAGTGTGGGAAATGAGCAGTTCTTC. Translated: CAWSVGNEQFF.

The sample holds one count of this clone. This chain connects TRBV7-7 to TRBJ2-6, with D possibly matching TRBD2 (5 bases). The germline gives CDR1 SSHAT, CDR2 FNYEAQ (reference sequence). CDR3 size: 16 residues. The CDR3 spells CAITTRDSSGANVLTF. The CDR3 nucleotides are TGTGCTATCACAACGAGGGATAGCTCTGGGGCCAACGTCCTGACTTTC.

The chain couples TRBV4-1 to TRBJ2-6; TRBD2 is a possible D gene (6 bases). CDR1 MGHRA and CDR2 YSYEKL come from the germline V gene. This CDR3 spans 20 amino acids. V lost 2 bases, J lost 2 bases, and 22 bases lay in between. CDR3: CASSQSTEGAGSTGANVLTF. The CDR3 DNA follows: TGCGCCAGCAGCCAATCAACGGAGGGCGCAGGTTCGACTGGGGCCAACGTCCTGACTTTC.

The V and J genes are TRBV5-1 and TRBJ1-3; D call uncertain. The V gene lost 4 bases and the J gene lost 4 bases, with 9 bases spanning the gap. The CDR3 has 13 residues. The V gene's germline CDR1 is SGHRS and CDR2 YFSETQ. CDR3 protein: CASSPTGGNTIYF. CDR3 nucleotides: TGCGCCAGCAGCCCCACGGGGGGAAACACCATATATTTT.

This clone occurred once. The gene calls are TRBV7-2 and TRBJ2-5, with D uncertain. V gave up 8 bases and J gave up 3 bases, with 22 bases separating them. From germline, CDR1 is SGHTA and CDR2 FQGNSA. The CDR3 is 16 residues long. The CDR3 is CASELLGGIPEETQYF. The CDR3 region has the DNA TGTGCCAGCGAACTCCTCGGTGGGATCCCCGAAGAGACCCAGTACTTC.

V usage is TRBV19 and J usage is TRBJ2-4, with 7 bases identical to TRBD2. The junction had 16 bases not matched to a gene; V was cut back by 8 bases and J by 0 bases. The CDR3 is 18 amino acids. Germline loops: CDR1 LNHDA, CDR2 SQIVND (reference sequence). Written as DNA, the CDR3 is TGTGCCAGTCGGACAAGGGGAGGGAGGACCGGAGCCAAAAACATTCAGTACTTC. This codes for CASRTRGGRTGAKNIQYF.

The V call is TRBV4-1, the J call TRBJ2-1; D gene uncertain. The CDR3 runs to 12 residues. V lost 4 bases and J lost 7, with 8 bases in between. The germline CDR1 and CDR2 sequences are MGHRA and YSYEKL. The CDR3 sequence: CASSPAGNEQFF. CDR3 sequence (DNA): TGCGCCAGCAGCCCCGCCGGTAATGAGCAGTTCTTC.